These 27 T cell receptor beta chains share one sample of origin, sequenced in a study of T cells after yellow fever vaccination (dated 2019 in TCRdb). In light of the paper, this sample's treatment or condition label describes: live attenuated yellow fever vaccine strain. Libraries came from 5' RACE. Instrument on record: Illumina NovaSeq 6000. The public reads were run again by TCRdb, first through fastp at Q25 and then through MiXCR, and only productive beta chains were kept. Each CDR3 protein appears once, grouped with its most common genes and DNA. The sample records hundreds of thousands of distinct CDR3 sequences, about 19% of which are singletons. The ten top clones hold roughly a sixth of the sample. Sequenced material: PBMCs, taken before the yellow fever booster vaccination. The receptors come from a man between 18 and 35 years old who received the YFV17D yellow fever vaccine.

The chain joins TRBV4-1 to TRBJ2-6, with 7 bases aligning to TRBD2. This CDR3 contains 16 residues. V gave up 4 bases and J gave up 0 bases; unmatched junction bases: 3. Looked up from germline, CDR1 is MGHRA and CDR2 is YSYEKL. The CDR3 is CASSRAGDSGANVLTF. The CDR3 bases are TGCGCCAGCAGCCGGGCGGGGGACTCTGGGGCCAACGTCCTGACTTTC.

The sample holds a few counts of this clonotype. The chain employs TRBV6-1 and TRBJ1-4, with D unresolved. Deletions cut 3 bases from V and 0 bases from J, with 14 bases between. The CDR3 covers 17 residues. Germline V gives CDR1 MNHNS, CDR2 SASEGT. The CDR3 loop is CASSEHIEVATNEKLFF. Here the CDR3 DNA reads TGTGCCAGCAGTGAGCATATTGAAGTAGCAACTAATGAAAAACTGTTTTTT.

The V and J genes are TRBV10-3 and TRBJ2-5; D might be TRBD1 or TRBD2, each matching 5 bases. V was shortened by 4 bases and J by 4 bases, with 16 bases between the two germline ends. The CDR3 runs 15 residues. Germline CDR1 is ENHRY and CDR2 is SYGVKD. The CDR3 DNA sequence: TGTGCCATCAGTGGGGAACTAGGGGCGACAGAGACCCAGTACTTC. Protein sequence: CAISGELGATETQYF.

This clonotype was counted between two and nine times. The chain joins TRBV20-1 to TRBJ1-2; 9 nucleotides agree with TRBD1. The V and J ends lost 1 base and 8 bases, in that order; junction bases with no gene match: 5. The CDR3 sequence is 13 residues long. Germline CDR1 reads DFQATT; CDR2 reads SNEGSKA (reference sequence). CDR3: CSARVQGAQGYTF. For the CDR3, the DNA is TGCAGTGCTAGAGTACAGGGGGCGCAAGGCTACACCTTC.

The CDR3, as DNA: TGTGCCAGCAGCTTGACGTCCCGGGAGCAGTACTTC. It yields the protein CASSLTSREQYF. The gene calls are TRBV5-6 and TRBJ2-7, with unresolved D. From germline, CDR1 is SGHDT and CDR2 YYEEEE. V was cut by 1 base and J by 7 bases, with 9 bases left in between. The CDR3 contains 12 residues.

This clonotype showed up just a few times. The rearrangement uses TRBV6-5 and TRBJ2-2; 7 bases are shared with TRBD2. The V gene end was trimmed by 7 bases and the J gene end by 5 bases; junction bases not matched to a gene: 4. The germline gives CDR1 MNHEY, CDR2 SVGAGI. CDR3 length: 13 residues. The CDR3 coding sequence is TGTGCCAGCACTACTAGCGTAACCGGGGAGCTGTTTTTT. It yields the protein CASTTSVTGELFF.

This chain links TRBV7-3 with TRBJ1-1, with D perhaps TRBD1 (6 bases). The V gene's germline CDR1 is SGHTA and CDR2 FQGTGA. The length of the CDR3 is 13 residues. V was pared by 8 bases and J by 4 bases, with 14 bases between. The CDR3, as DNA: TGTGCCAGCCATTCAGGGGAGGGCACTGAAGCTTTCTTT. Protein sequence: CASHSGEGTEAFF.

The chain combines TRBV7-2 with TRBJ2-4; 8 nucleotides agree with TRBD1. The ends lost 1 base at V and 4 bases at J; junction bases unmatched: 3. The CDR3 has 15 amino acids. Germline assignment: CDR1 SGHTA and CDR2 FQGNSA. Written as DNA, the CDR3 is TGTGCCAGCAGCTTAGGGGACAGGACAAAAAACATTCAGTACTTC. It codes for CASSLGDRTKNIQYF.

In its sample, this clonotype was seen a few times. V usage is TRBV5-8 and J usage is TRBJ1-1; 8 nucleotides agree with TRBD1. Germline CDR1 is SGHTS and CDR2 is YDEGEE. With V trimmed by 4 bases and J by 6 bases, 8 bases remained unmatched. The CDR3 is 14 amino acids. CDR3 loop: CASSPRTGRAEAFF. The CDR3 bases are TGTGCCAGCAGCCCCCGGACAGGGAGGGCTGAAGCTTTCTTT. Drawing the rest from reference TRBV5-8 and TRBJ1-1, the complete variable domain is EAGVTQSPTHLIKTRGQQATLRCSPISGHTSVYWYQQALGLGLQFLLWYDEGEERNRGNFPPRFSGRQFPNYSSELNVNALELEDSALYLCASSPRTGRAEAFFGQGTRLTVV.

The gene calls are TRBV12-3 or TRBV12-4 and TRBJ1-5, with D tentatively TRBD1 (5 bases). With 3 bases removed from V and 0 bases from J, the gap between germline ends came to 12 bases. The CDR3 extends over 16 amino acids. Written as DNA, the CDR3 is TGTGCCAGCAGTTTCGGGCTAGGGGTTAGCAATCAGCCCCAGCATTTT. Encoded protein: CASSFGLGVSNQPQHF.

This clonotype appeared a few times. The chain recombines TRBV7-2 with TRBJ2-1; D unresolved. Germline lookup yields CDR1 SGHTA and CDR2 FQGNSA. This CDR3 spans 11 amino acids. Between the trimmed V and J ends, which lost 9 bases and 8 bases, there was a span of 11 bases. The DNA for the CDR3 is TGTGCCAGTGGGGAATTCGATGAGCAGTTCTTC. This translates into CASGEFDEQFF.

The chain couples TRBV7-9 to TRBJ2-5, with D perhaps TRBD1 (6 bases). The V and J ends lost 7 bases and 2 bases respectively, with 17 bases between them. CDR1 is SEHNR, CDR2 FQNEAQ, per germline (reference sequence). This CDR3 has 15 residues. CDR3 residues: CASKSRDNLQETQYF. The CDR3 DNA follows: TGTGCCAGCAAGTCCCGGGACAACCTTCAAGAGACCCAGTACTTC.

J is TRBJ2-3 and V is TRBV7-2; D is unresolved. The CDR3 extends over 14 amino acids. Trimming left V 3 bases short and J 0 bases short, with 7 bases between. Germline CDR1 and CDR2: SGHTA and FQGNSA. CDR3 DNA: TGTGCCAGCAGCTTGGGGATCAGCACAGATACGCAGTATTTT. Amino acids: CASSLGISTDTQYF.

In its sample, this clonotype was seen a few times. The rearrangement links TRBV4-3 to TRBJ1-3; D gene unclear. Trimming removed 0 bases from V and 0 bases from J, with 12 bases in between. This CDR3 has 17 residues. Germline CDR1 and CDR2: LGHNA and YSLEER. The CDR3 protein is CASSQDAMGPSGNTIYF. The CDR3 bases are TGCGCCAGCAGCCAAGATGCCATGGGTCCCTCTGGAAACACCATATATTTT.

This chain joins TRBV6-6 and TRBJ2-7; D might be TRBD1 or TRBD2, each matching 5 bases. This CDR3 comprises 14 residues. Trimming took off 5 bases at V and 0 bases at J, with 11 bases between the two ends. CDR1 MNHNY and CDR2 SVGAGI come from the germline V gene (reference sequence). This chain's CDR3 is CASSGTASSYEQYF. The CDR3 DNA follows: TGTGCCAGCAGTGGGACCGCCAGCTCCTACGAGCAGTACTTC.

This chain uses TRBV11-2 with TRBJ1-4, with D tentatively TRBD1 (6 bases). CDR1 and CDR2 (germline): SGHAT, FQNNGV. The CDR3 runs to 15 residues. The V and J ends lost 4 bases and 8 bases respectively, with 17 bases between them. The chain's CDR3 is CASSSGAGGGEKLFF. CDR3 coding DNA: TGTGCCAGCAGCTCCGGGGCGGGGGGCGGCGAAAAACTGTTTTTT.

The chain couples TRBV20-1 to TRBJ2-3; tentative D call: TRBD2 (7 bases). The V end was cut by 6 bases, the J end by 5 bases, with 24 bases between. Germline V lookup: CDR1 DFQATT, CDR2 SNEGSKA (reference sequence). The CDR3 extends over 16 amino acids. CDR3 in DNA: TGCAGTGCCGATGGGAGGGGGACGATGGCTGTAGATACGCAGTATTTT. Translation gives CSADGRGTMAVDTQYF.

This clonotype turned up a few times. The chain has TRBV5-1 and TRBJ2-3, with D possibly TRBD1 on 6 matching bases. Trimming removed 0 bases at V and 6 bases at J, with 14 bases between. This CDR3 is built from 15 residues. Germline CDR1 reads SGHRS; CDR2 reads YFSETQ. CDR3 in amino acids: CASSLAVRGSDTQYF. CDR3 in DNA: TGCGCCAGCAGCTTGGCCGTCAGGGGTTCGGATACGCAGTATTTT. Full variable domain (missing parts from reference TRBV5-1 and TRBJ2-3): KAGVTQTPRYLIKTRGQQVTLSCSPISGHRSVSWYQQTPGQGLQFLFEYFSETQRNKGNFPGRFSGRQFSNSRSEMNVSTLELGDSALYLCASSLAVRGSDTQYFGPGTRLTVL.

A few counts support this clonotype. J is TRBJ1-5 and V is TRBV20-1; possibly TRBD1 for D (6 bases). V was clipped by 5 bases and J by 7 bases, with 12 bases between them. Germline values: CDR1 DFQATT, CDR2 SNEGSKA (reference sequence). This CDR3 has 12 amino acids. CDR3 amino acids: CSAGGRGQPQHF. The DNA of the CDR3 is TGCAGTGCTGGGGGCCGGGGACAGCCCCAGCATTTT.

The V and J genes are TRBV7-2 and TRBJ2-1; 10 nucleotides match TRBD2. J gave up 4 bases and V 5 bases, and 8 bases lay outside the gene matches. Per germline, CDR1 SGHTA and CDR2 FQGNSA. The CDR3 covers 16 residues. The chain's CDR3 is CASSHKAGGHYNEQFF. CDR3 DNA: TGTGCCAGCAGCCACAAAGCGGGGGGGCATTACAATGAGCAGTTCTTC.

The rearrangement joins TRBV6-6 to TRBJ1-5; D gene ambiguous. The CDR3 is 14 amino acids. Germline V gives CDR1 MNHNY, CDR2 SVGAGI (reference sequence). Trimming left V 5 bases short and J 0 bases short, with 8 bases between. CDR3 DNA sequence: TGTGCCAGCAGTAGCGCAGATAGCAATCAGCCCCAGCATTTT. Translation gives CASSSADSNQPQHF.

J is TRBJ2-2 and V is TRBV12-3 or TRBV12-4; no firm D call. Trimming pared 7 bases from V and 6 bases from J, leaving 9 bases between. This CDR3 spans 12 amino acids. CDR3 residues: CASTINSGELFF. The CDR3 coding sequence is TGTGCCAGCACCATCAATTCCGGGGAGCTGTTTTTT.

The chain is built from TRBV25-1 and TRBJ1-2; the D gene is possibly TRBD1 (6 bases). Trimming stripped 6 bases from V and 5 bases from J, with 16 bases between. The germline V gene encodes CDR1 MGHDK and CDR2 SYGVNS. The CDR3 has 14 amino acids. This chain's CDR3 is CASRPTGRGYGYTF. The CDR3 DNA is TGTGCCAGCAGACCCACGGGAAGGGGGTATGGCTACACCTTC.

This clonotype has a count of ten or more. This chain links TRBV9 with TRBJ2-5, with 7 positions matching TRBD1. V lost 4 bases to trimming and J lost 5 bases; unmatched junction nucleotides: 5. CDR1 and CDR2 (germline): SGDLS, YYNGEE. The CDR3 covers 13 residues. The CDR3 nucleotides read TGTGCCAGCAGCCCAGGGGGTCCGGAGACCCAGTACTTC. This codes for CASSPGGPETQYF.

The genes are TRBV7-9 and TRBJ1-1; the D gene is possibly TRBD1 (5 bases). Trimming removed 6 bases from V and 4 bases from J, with 18 bases in between. Germline values: CDR1 SEHNR, CDR2 FQNEAQ (reference sequence). The CDR3 covers 15 residues. The CDR3 protein is CASSSGLGAGTEAFF. For the CDR3, the DNA is TGTGCCAGCAGTTCAGGCCTAGGGGCGGGCACTGAAGCTTTCTTT. Combining the CDR3 with reference TRBV7-9 and TRBJ1-1 gives the whole variable domain DTGVSQNPRHKITKRGQNVTFRCDPISEHNRLYWYRQTLGQGPEFLTYFQNEAQLEKSRLLSDRFSAERPKGSFSTLEIQRTEQGDSAMYLCASSSGLGAGTEAFFGQGTRLTVV.

This sequence joins TRBV4-3 and TRBJ2-3; 8 bases are a match to TRBD2. The junction had 8 bases not matched to a gene; V was cut back by 6 bases and J by 0 bases. The length of the CDR3 is 16 residues. Germline CDR1 reads LGHNA; CDR2 reads YSLEER. The DNA for the CDR3 is TGCGCCAGCAGTCCCCTCGGGGGGGAGAGCACAGATACGCAGTATTTT. Its translation is CASSPLGGESTDTQYF.

This clonotype was detected a few times. The chain uses TRBV7-9 and TRBJ2-3; D remains unclear. CDR1 SEHNR and CDR2 FQNEAQ come from the germline V gene (reference sequence). The V end was cut by 5 bases, the J end by 5 bases, with 11 bases between. The CDR3 covers 13 residues. CDR3 sequence: CASSPPWQDTQYF. DNA for the CDR3: TGTGCCAGCAGCCCCCCGTGGCAAGATACGCAGTATTTT.